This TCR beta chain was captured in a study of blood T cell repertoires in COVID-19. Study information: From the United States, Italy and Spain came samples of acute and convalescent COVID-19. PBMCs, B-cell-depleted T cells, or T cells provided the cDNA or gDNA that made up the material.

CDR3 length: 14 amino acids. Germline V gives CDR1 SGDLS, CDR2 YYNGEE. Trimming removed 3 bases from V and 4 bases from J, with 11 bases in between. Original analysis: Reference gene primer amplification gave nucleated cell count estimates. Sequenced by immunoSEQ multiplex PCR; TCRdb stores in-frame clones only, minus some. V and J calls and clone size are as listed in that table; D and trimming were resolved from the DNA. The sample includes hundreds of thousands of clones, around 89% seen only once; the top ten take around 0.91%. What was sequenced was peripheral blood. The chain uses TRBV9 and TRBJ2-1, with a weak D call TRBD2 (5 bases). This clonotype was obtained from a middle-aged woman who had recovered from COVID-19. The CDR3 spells CASSGRAGYNEQFF. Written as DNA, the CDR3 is TGTGCCAGCAGCGGGCGGGCTGGGTACAATGAGCAGTTCTTC. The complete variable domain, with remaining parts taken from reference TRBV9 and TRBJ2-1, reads DSGVTQTPKHLITATGQRVTLRCSPRSGDLSVYWYQQSLDQGLQFLIQYYNGEERAKGNILERFSAQQFPDLHSELNLSSLELGDSALYFCASSGRAGYNEQFFGPGTRLTVL.